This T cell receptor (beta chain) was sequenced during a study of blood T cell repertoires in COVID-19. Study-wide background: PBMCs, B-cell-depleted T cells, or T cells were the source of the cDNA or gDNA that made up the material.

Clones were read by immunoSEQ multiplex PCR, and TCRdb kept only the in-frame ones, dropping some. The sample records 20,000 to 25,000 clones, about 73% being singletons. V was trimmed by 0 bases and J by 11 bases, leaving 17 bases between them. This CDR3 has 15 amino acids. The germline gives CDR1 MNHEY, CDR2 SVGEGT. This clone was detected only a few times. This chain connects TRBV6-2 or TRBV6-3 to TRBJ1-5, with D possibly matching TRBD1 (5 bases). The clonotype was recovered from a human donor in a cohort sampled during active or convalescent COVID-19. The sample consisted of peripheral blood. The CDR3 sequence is CASSYSGGTEGSQHF. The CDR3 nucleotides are TGTGCCAGCAGTTACTCGGGAGGGACCGAGGGGTCCCAGCATTTT.